The subject of this entry is one TCR beta chain. The sample holds many counts of this clonotype. What this receptor recognizes is not known. Qualities for individual bases were not recorded, and no much larger clone is one base off. Graves' hyperthyroidism was defined as stable when no progression to ophthalmopathy occurred over 18 months of follow-up. Hyperthyroidism patients were newly diagnosed, with disease duration under 2 months, and aged 18 to 65 years. Patients with uncontrolled infections, other autoimmune diseases, pregnancy or lactation were excluded. Diagnoses relied on clinical symptoms, serum thyroxine and TRAb, thyroid ultrasound and orbital computed tomography. PBMCs were separated from 10 ml of fresh peripheral blood using Ficoll-Paque density gradient centrifugation. Total RNA was extracted with Trizol reagent, and quality was checked on an Agilent 2100 Bioanalyzer. The source of the sample is a study of T cells in Graves' hyperthyroidism and ophthalmopathy (dated by TCRdb to between 2018 and 2021). About the study as a whole: Peripheral blood was sampled at the time of initial diagnosis, prior to any treatment. TCR V-J signatures able to tell the groups apart were searched for in a discovery cohort of 95 or so patients, of whom 43 had Graves' ophthalmopathy and more than 55 had stable Graves' hyperthyroidism. The roughly 94 discovery patients were randomly divided into training and test sets at a 7:3 ratio. Following sampling, methimazole starting at 30 mg daily was given to hyperthyroidism patients, and high-dose intravenous methylprednisolone was given to ophthalmopathy patients. The study also compared thyroid tissue and blood T-cell repertoires from more than five Graves' hyperthyroidism patients. Prospective prediction of ophthalmopathy was tested in an independent validation cohort consisting of 18 hyperthyroidism patients and 17 patients who later progressed to ophthalmopathy. The paper reports TCR Vbeta CDR3 sequencing of roughly 140 peripheral blood samples: under 45 ophthalmopathy, around 80 hyperthyroidism and roughly 17 progressor patients.

Amplification of TCR beta CDR3 regions was carried out from RNA transcripts. For the first round of RT-PCR on the TCR CDR3, the HTBI primer set was used together with the Qiagen OneStep RT-PCR kit. Libraries were constructed in a second round of multiplex PCR, after which size selection and purification were carried out. Paired-end sequencing of the libraries was performed with 100 bp reads on an Illumina HiSeq2000. As for the authors' bioinformatics: Raw data were processed with SOAPnuke, discarding reads with adapters, uncalled bases, mean Phred below 15, or no exact constant-primer or identifier match. High-quality paired reads were merged using COPE v1.2.5, and each unique nucleotide sequence was defined as a clonotype. MiTCR v1.1 was used to align the clonotypes against IMGT TRBV, TRBD and TRBJ reference segments. Only V-J combinations with frequency above 0.0001, covering about 99% of repertoires, were analysed. The TCS score was defined as the ratio of F50 (clonal expansion) to E x V (chaos), calculated using BLOSUM62-based TCRdist between CDR3 peptides within each V-J. Welch's t-statistics and random forest reduced 514 V-J features to roughly 13, which were used in a naive Bayes classifier (R e1071). The similarity between thyroid and blood repertoires was quantified using the Morisita-Horn index. TCRdb reanalyzed the raw reads on its own, using fastp at Q25 for trimming and MiXCR for clone calling, and kept in-frame beta chains. CDR3 protein sequences are deduplicated, and each keeps its most common genes and DNA. The V and J calls were not made by the authors but by TCRdb's processing. The sample table records around 760,000 distinct CDR3 sequences; under 45% of these occur just once. 31% of the sample lies in the top ten.

The investigation overall reported the following: A model built on a 13 V-J signature distinguished ophthalmopathy from stable hyperthyroidism, reaching about 88% sensitivity and around 81% specificity in cross-validation and 80%/75% in testing. In validation, progression to ophthalmopathy was predicted by the model with nearly 71% sensitivity and 72% to 85% specificity, a median of about 6.8 months before onset. Most expanded thyroid clonotypes (frequency above 0.001) were also found in blood, which suggests that blood repertoires may mirror thyroid immune responses. Sample size was not statistically predetermined, and blinding of investigators to group allocation was not performed.

From cysteine to phenylalanine, the CDR3 is 14 amino acids long. Here the CDR3 DNA is all that survives: 42 bases in frame from base 1. CDR1 LNHDA and CDR2 SQIVND were looked up in the germline V gene (reference sequence). Deletion took 5 bases off V and 5 bases off J, with a span of 13 bases between the germline ends. The rearranged chain carries TRBV19 and TRBJ1-5; perhaps TRBD1 is the D gene, with 5 bases matching. Sequencing input: blood. The clonotype originates from a woman in her thirties or forties with Graves' hyperthyroidism. The CDR3 protein: CASSSHDRDQPQHF. The DNA sequence reads TGTGCCAGTAGTTCCCATGACAGAGATCAGCCCCAGCATTTT.